A single sample gave rise to the 24 T cell receptor beta chains below, sequenced in a study of regulatory T cells in long-lasting Graves disease. Regarding time point: newly diagnosed GD, antithyroid drugs for less than 3 months. Following extraction of RNA from PBMCs, that RNA was used to make the TCR library. Building of the TCR beta libraries involved iRepertoire HTBI primers and Arm-PCR of CDR3 regions. TCRdb re-called the multiplex PCR reads with MiXCR, one entry per CDR3 protein. The sample records approximately 540,000 distinct CDR3 sequences, more than 10% being singletons. A further study also used this sample, focusing on T cells in Graves' hyperthyroidism and ophthalmopathy.

The material was peripheral blood mononuclear cells (PBMCs), obtained at new diagnosis, from a patient treated with antithyroid drugs. The receptors stem from a woman in her 30s with Graves disease.

This clonotype was observed at least ten times. This chain uses TRBV4-1 with TRBJ1-1, with D possibly being TRBD1 (5 bases). CDR3 length: 17 residues. Looked up from germline, CDR1 is MGHRA and CDR2 is YSYEKL. Trimming cost V 5 bases and J 1 base, with 20 bases left between them. In DNA, the CDR3 is TGCGCCAGCAGCGAGCGTTTATTAGGGACGGGGAACACTGAAGCTTTCTTT. Amino acids: CASSERLLGTGNTEAFF.

V is TRBV11-2 and J is TRBJ2-5; TRBD2 matches 10 bases. Germline values: CDR1 SGHAT, CDR2 FQNNGV. J was trimmed by 5 bases and V by 5 bases; bases with no gene match: 8. The CDR3 runs to 15 residues. CDR3 residues: CASSALAGARETQYF. CDR3 sequence (DNA): TGTGCCAGCAGCGCCCTAGCGGGAGCCAGGGAGACCCAGTACTTC.

Points on this clonotype: A clone one base away is much larger, so this may be a read error. The V call is TRBV18, the J call TRBJ1-3; D remains ambiguous. Germline lookup yields CDR1 KGHSH and CDR2 LQKENI. The CDR3 is made up of 11 amino acids. Here the CDR3 DNA reads TGTGCCAGCTCATTTAGAAACACCGTATATTTT. Its protein is CASSFRNTVYF.

This clonotype was seen ten or more times. The rearrangement links TRBV12-3 or TRBV12-4 to TRBJ1-2; D ambiguous. The CDR3 extends over 13 amino acids. The germline V and J ends were trimmed by 2 bases and 3 bases, with 7 bases remaining between them. The DNA of the CDR3 is TGTGCCAGCAGTTTAACCTGGGACTATGGCTACACCTTC. Residues: CASSLTWDYGYTF.

The sample holds many counts of this clonotype. The genes are TRBV20-1 and TRBJ1-1; D call uncertain. The CDR3 is 15 residues long. V lost 3 bases, J lost 1 base, and 15 bases lay in between. Germline-derived CDR1 and CDR2 are DFQATT and SNEGSKA (reference sequence). The CDR3 DNA reads as TGCAGTGCTAGTCGGAGGACGACGGGGAACACTGAAGCTTTCTTT. Translated: CSASRRTTGNTEAFF.

This clonotype was seen more than once but under ten times. This chain joins TRBV4-3 and TRBJ1-2; possibly TRBD1 for D (6 bases). Germline-derived CDR1 and CDR2 are LGHNA and YSLEER. The CDR3 is made up of 15 amino acids. The germline V and J ends were trimmed by 0 bases and 4 bases, with 12 bases remaining between them. The CDR3 DNA reads as TGCGCCAGCAGCCAAGATCGGGGGGGCGTCTATGGCTACACCTTC. Its protein product is CASSQDRGGVYGYTF.

The rearrangement links TRBV10-3 to TRBJ1-1; a weak D match, TRBD1 (6 bases). V was shortened by 4 bases and J by 6 bases, with 12 bases between the two germline ends. This CDR3 has 13 residues. Looked up from germline, CDR1 is ENHRY and CDR2 is SYGVKD. CDR3 sequence reads: CAISGQVRSEAFF. The CDR3 DNA reads TGTGCCATCAGTGGACAGGTTCGGTCTGAAGCTTTCTTT.

This clonotype has ten or more counts. The V gene is TRBV28, the J gene TRBJ2-7; TRBD2 matches at 9 bases. Trimming cost V 6 bases and J 4 bases; bases outside gene matches: 10. The CDR3 is made up of 15 amino acids. Per germline, CDR1 MDHEN and CDR2 SYDVKM. The CDR3 region has the DNA TGTGCCAGCAGCTTAGAGGCGGGAGGGCCTTACGAGCAGTACTTC. Translating gives CASSLEAGGPYEQYF.

This chain connects TRBV7-3 to TRBJ2-1; 11 bases fit TRBD2. Germline trimming cut 3 bases from V and 9 bases from J; bases unmatched to any gene: 7. Looked up from germline, CDR1 is SGHTA and CDR2 is FQGTGA. This CDR3 has 15 residues. CDR3 in DNA: TGTGCCAGCAGCTTGACTAGCGGGAAAATTAGTGAGCAGTTCTTC. The encoded protein is CASSLTSGKISEQFF. The variable domain in full, completed from reference TRBV7-3 and TRBJ2-1, reads GAGVSQTPSNKVTEKGKYVELRCDPISGHTALYWYRQSLGQGPEFLIYFQGTGAADDSGLPNDRFFAVRPEGSVSTLKIQRTERGDSAVYLCASSLTSGKISEQFFGPGTRLTVL.

At least ten counts were recorded for this clonotype. This rearrangement joins TRBV11-3 to TRBJ2-3, with D possibly being TRBD1 (7 bases). V dropped 10 bases and J dropped 0 bases, with 14 bases sitting between them. This CDR3 spans 14 amino acids. Germline V gene sequence: CDR1 SGHNT, CDR2 YENEEA. CDR3 loop: CATSQGGSTDTQYF. The CDR3 nucleotides are TGTGCCACTTCCCAGGGGGGAAGCACAGATACGCAGTATTTT.

This clonotype was counted at least ten times. The chain joins TRBV2 to TRBJ2-1, with TRBD2 identical over 7 bases. The CDR3 covers 15 residues. The V segment lost 4 bases and the J segment 5 bases; nucleotides outside the gene matches: 8. Germline loops: CDR1 SNHLY, CDR2 FYNNEI. The CDR3 region is CASSALADPNNEQFF. The CDR3 nucleotides read TGTGCCAGCAGTGCTCTAGCGGACCCAAACAATGAGCAGTTCTTC. Looking up the rest from reference TRBV2 and TRBJ2-1 gives the full variable domain: EPEVTQTPSHQVTQMGQEVILRCVPISNHLYFYWYRQILGQKVEFLVSFYNNEISEKSEIFDDQFSVERPDGSNFTLKIRSTKLEDSAMYFCASSALADPNNEQFFGPGTRLTVL.

This clonotype was seen only a few times. CDR3 in DNA: TGTGCCAGCAGTTTATGGTCAGGGGGCTCTGAAGCTTTCTTT. It translates to CASSLWSGGSEAFF. V usage is TRBV28 and J usage is TRBJ1-1; 8 bases are a match to TRBD1. V shed 0 bases, J shed 6 bases, and the junction held 3 bases outside the gene matches. CDR3 length: 14 amino acids. The germline V gene has CDR1 MDHEN and CDR2 SYDVKM.

Ten or more counts support this clonotype. The rearrangement joins TRBV20-1 to TRBJ2-7; D might be TRBD1 or TRBD2, each matching 5 bases. The CDR3 has 14 residues. The germline V gene has CDR1 DFQATT and CDR2 SNEGSKA (reference sequence). Trimming stripped 4 bases from V and 3 bases from J, with 16 bases between. In DNA, the CDR3 is TGCAGTGCTACATTACCGGGACGAAACTACGAGCAGTACTTC. Translating it yields CSATLPGRNYEQYF.

This clonotype was picked up many times. V gene TRBV11-3 combines with J gene TRBJ2-7; D possibly corresponds to TRBD1 (6 bases). V was cut by 4 bases and J by 5 bases, with 9 bases left in between. This CDR3 comprises 12 residues. Germline V gives CDR1 SGHNT, CDR2 YENEEA. CDR3 nucleotides: TGTGCCAGCAGCTCAGGGGTCCACGAGCAGTACTTC. The encoded protein is CASSSGVHEQYF.

This clonotype was seen only a few times. The junction and the germline gene differ at one end; a read error may be behind it. The chain combines TRBV6-2 or TRBV6-3 with TRBJ2-3, with 8 bases matching TRBD1. The CDR3 runs to 16 residues. Germline CDR1 MNHEY, CDR2 SVGEGT. Here the CDR3 reads CASTYQGAWRPATQYF. CDR3 nucleotides: TGTGCCAGCACTTACCAGGGGGCTTGGCGACCAGCTACGCAGTATTTT.

Of note for this clonotype: One end of the junction does not line up with germline, which may come from a read error. This chain connects TRBV20-1 to TRBJ1-5; D unresolved. The germline V gene encodes CDR1 DFQATT and CDR2 SNEGSKA (reference sequence). The CDR3 sequence is 12 residues long. The CDR3, as DNA: TGCAGTGCTAGATCGTCGAATCGGCCCCAGCATTTT. Residues: CSARSSNRPQHF.

In this sample, this clonotype turned up many times. The rearrangement joins TRBV12-3 or TRBV12-4 to TRBJ2-7, with 14 bases lining up with TRBD2. This CDR3 region has 14 residues. With V trimmed by 6 bases and J by 2 bases, 0 bases remained unmatched. The CDR3 sequence is CASRTSGRAYEQYF. The CDR3 nucleotides are TGTGCCAGCAGGACTAGCGGGAGGGCCTACGAGCAGTACTTC.

This clonotype was found a few times. This clone may be a read error of a much larger clone one base away. The V gene is TRBV30, the J gene TRBJ1-2, with D maybe TRBD1 (6 bases). The germline V gene encodes CDR1 GTSNPN and CDR2 SVGIG (reference sequence). CDR3 length equals 12 residues. Trimming left V 2 bases short and J 10 bases short, with 14 bases between. The chain's CDR3 is CAWSRQGIDYTF. The CDR3 bases are TGTGCCTGGAGTAGGCAGGGGATTGACTACACCTTC.

Concerning this clonotype: An end of the junction differs from the germline gene, which may be a read error. The V gene is TRBV6-1, the J gene TRBJ1-1; D gene uncertain. The CDR3 has 14 residues. The germline V gene has CDR1 MNHNS and CDR2 SASEGT. The CDR3 coding sequence is TGTGCCAGCAGTGAACACGGACGGAACAGTGAAGCTTTCTTT. This gives the protein CASSEHGRNSEAFF.

This sequence joins TRBV12-3 or TRBV12-4 and TRBJ2-5, with TRBD2 identical over 8 bases. CDR3 length: 14 amino acids. V trimming: 4 bases; J trimming: 2 bases; junction bases outside the gene matches: 3. The CDR3: CASSSGLGQETQYF. CDR3 DNA sequence: TGTGCCAGCAGTTCGGGACTAGGACAAGAGACCCAGTACTTC.

This clonotype was counted at least ten times. The chain recombines TRBV12-3 or TRBV12-4 with TRBJ2-2, with a possible D match to TRBD2 (6 bases). This CDR3 region has 15 residues. The V end lost 3 bases, the J end lost 2 bases, and 10 bases lay between the germline ends. CDR3 nucleotide sequence: TGTGCCAGCAGTTTCTCTAGCGATAACACCGGGGAGCTGTTTTTT. Protein: CASSFSSDNTGELFF.

This clonotype was seen ten or more times. Written as DNA, the CDR3 is TGTGCCAGCTCACCACCCAGACAGGGGACCTGGAACACTGAAGCTTTCTTT. This codes for CASSPPRQGTWNTEAFF. The chain combines TRBV18 with TRBJ1-1; 8 nucleotides align to TRBD1. The junction had 7 bases not matched to a gene; V was cut back by 0 bases and J by 1 base. There are 17 residues in the CDR3. CDR1 and CDR2 (germline): KGHSH, LQKENI.

The CDR3 loop is CASSYYGRRYSNQPQHF. CDR3 in DNA: TGTGCCAGCAGTTACTACGGCAGAAGGTATAGCAATCAGCCCCAGCATTTT. The chain has TRBV6-2 or TRBV6-3 and TRBJ1-5; no reliable D call. In germline, CDR1 is MNHEY, CDR2 SVGEGT. V lost 1 base and J lost 0, with 13 bases in between. The CDR3 consists of 17 residues.

This clonotype appeared many times. V and J are TRBV25-1 and TRBJ2-1, with D uncertain. Trimming removed 6 bases at V and 0 bases at J, with 15 bases between. This CDR3 is built from 16 residues. CDR1 is MGHDK and CDR2 is SYGVNS in the germline V gene. The CDR3 reads CASRGMARASYNEQFF. CDR3 sequence (DNA): TGTGCCAGCAGAGGGATGGCCCGAGCCTCCTACAATGAGCAGTTCTTC.